This T cell receptor (beta chain) was sequenced for a study of blood T cell repertoires in COVID-19. Study information: PBMCs, B-cell-depleted T cells, or T cells provided the cDNA or gDNA that made up the material.

Original handling: Reference gene primer amplification in the assay estimated nucleated cell counts. Data came from immunoSEQ multiplex PCR; TCRdb stores just in-frame clones and leaves some out. D and trimming come from the DNA, and the V and J calls and clone size come from that table. The sample carries about 230,000 clones, around 80% recorded once. The CDR3 is 15 amino acids. Looked up from germline, CDR1 is SGHVS and CDR2 is FQNEAQ. Trimming shortened V by 5 bases and J by 2 bases, and 14 bases separated the two germline ends. The sequenced material came from peripheral blood. V is TRBV7-8 and J is TRBJ2-3; D may be TRBD2 (5 bases). The receptor comes from a man aged 35-49 years with acute or convalescent COVID-19. The CDR3 region is CASSPGWSDTDTQYF. DNA for the CDR3: TGTGCCAGCAGCCCGGGATGGAGCGACACAGATACGCAGTATTTT.